The clone carrying this T cell receptor (beta chain) was found a few times. What it binds is unknown. The data were obtained in a study of identical twins. Findings and caveats of the study: Potential partial confounding of zero-insertion analyses by invariant MAIT and iNKT cells was noted.

Germline CDR1 ENHRY, CDR2 SYGVKD. This CDR3 contains 16 residues. V lost 0 bases to trimming and J lost 1 base, with 11 bases between them. TCRdb used MiXCR to reprocess the 5' RACE reads, holding one entry per CDR3 protein. The sample lists 1.5 million to 2 million distinct CDR3 sequences, more than 30% seen once, with about 0.3% in the top ten. Sequences were obtained from cord blood. This receptor was obtained from a newborn girl in good health. This chain joins TRBV10-3 and TRBJ2-3; no clear D gene. CDR3 DNA: TGTGCCATCAGTGAGTCGGTGGGAAGGGGCACAGATACGCAGTATTTT. Translated: CAISESVGRGTDTQYF.